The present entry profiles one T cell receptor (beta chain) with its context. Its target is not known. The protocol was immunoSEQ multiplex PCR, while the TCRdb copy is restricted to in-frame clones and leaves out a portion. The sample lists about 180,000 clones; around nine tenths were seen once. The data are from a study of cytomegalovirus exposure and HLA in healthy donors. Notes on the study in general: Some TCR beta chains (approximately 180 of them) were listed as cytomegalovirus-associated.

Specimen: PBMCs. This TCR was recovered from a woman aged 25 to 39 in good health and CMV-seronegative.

CDR3 amino acids: CASSLLQGSEQYF. CDR3 sequence (DNA): TGTGCCAGCAGTTTACTCCAGGGATCCGAGCAGTACTTC. V usage is TRBV27 and J usage is TRBJ2-7; D is perhaps TRBD1 (5 bases). The length of the CDR3 is 13 residues. Germline V gene sequence: CDR1 MNHEY, CDR2 SMNVEV (reference sequence). V was cut by 2 bases and J by 6 bases, with 11 bases left in between.